This T cell receptor beta chain was documented in a study of post-analysis software for immune sequencing data. About the study: Included courses were relapsing-remitting and secondary progressive multiple sclerosis; progressive-relapsing multiple sclerosis was also included.

Regarding this clonotype: The target antigen is unknown.

Study results and limitations: With TRBV5-6, TRBV5-1 and TRBV20-1 included, about five TRBV segments were more frequent in patients than in controls. Significantly decreased normalized Chao1 diversity was recorded for multiple sclerosis patients relative to controls.

The trim removed 4 bases at V and 6 bases at J, leaving 9 bases unmatched. CDR3 length equals 15 residues. The germline gives CDR1 MNHNS, CDR2 SASEGT. The authors incorporated unique molecular identifiers into the TCR beta cDNA libraries. The authors obtained roughly 500,000 cDNA molecules from approximately 1 to 10 million T cells. TCRdb redid the calling of the PCR reads with MiXCR, one entry per CDR3 protein. The sample gives more than 450,000 distinct CDR3 sequences, 30% to 40% of which show up once; approximately 5.4% is in the top ten. The genes are TRBV6-1 and TRBJ1-2; the match to TRBD1 covers 9 bases. The sample comprised blood. This receptor was identified in a girl under 18 with multiple sclerosis. CDR3 in amino acids: CASSGPGTGWDGYTF. Written as DNA, the CDR3 is TGTGCCAGCAGTGGTCCCGGGACAGGGTGGGATGGCTACACCTTC.